These T cell receptor beta chains were read from a single sample in a study of blood T cells in healthy people across ages. TCRdb reanalysed the 5' RACE reads using MiXCR and keeps one entry per CDR3 protein. The sample consists of 700,000 to 900,000 distinct CDR3 sequences, 20% to 30% of them appearing once. These same data were also listed under a study on T cells of mothers and their children.

Sequencing was done on a sample of blood. Source of these receptors: a boy younger than 18 in good health. Both conserved end residues are part of each CDR3. D genes are given only for firm matches. Some rows have no size entry. The others give once, few or many, or a class for an expanded clone.

size: NA; J: TRBJ2-1; D: NA; V: TRBV30; CDR3: CAWISRPANEQFF; DNA: TGTGCCTGGATTTCCCGACCAGCTAATGAGCAGTTCTTC
size: NA; J: TRBJ1-4; D: TRBD1; V: TRBV5-1; CDR3: CASSTGGRITNEKLFF; DNA: TGCGCCAGCAGCACAGGGGGACGGATCACTAATGAAAAACTGTTTTTT
size: few; J: TRBJ1-3; D: NA; V: TRBV7-9; CDR3: CASSLALGISGNTIYF; DNA: TGTGCCAGCAGCTTAGCTCTCGGTATCTCTGGAAACACCATATATTTT
size: NA; J: TRBJ2-2; D: NA; V: TRBV3-1; CDR3: CASSSSSRGTGELFF; DNA: TGTGCCAGCAGTTCTAGCAGTCGGGGCACCGGGGAGCTGTTTTTT
size: NA; J: TRBJ2-2; D: TRBD2; V: TRBV7-3; CDR3: CASSLYGGKMAGELFF; DNA: TGTGCCAGCAGCTTATACGGGGGGAAGATGGCCGGGGAGCTGTTTTTT
size: few; J: TRBJ2-2; D: TRBD2; V: TRBV4-2; CDR3: CASSQALAGGATGELFF; DNA: TGTGCCAGCAGCCAGGCACTAGCGGGGGGGGCCACCGGGGAGCTGTTTTTT
size: NA; J: TRBJ2-5; D: TRBD1; V: TRBV30; CDR3: CAWSITQQGARETQYF; DNA: TGTGCCTGGAGTATCACCCAGCAGGGGGCACGAGAGACCCAGTACTTC
size: many; J: TRBJ2-7; D: NA; V: TRBV11-2; CDR3: CASSLSRDGTYEQYF; DNA: TGTGCCAGCAGCTTATCCCGGGACGGGACCTACGAGCAGTACTTC
size: NA; J: TRBJ2-7; D: TRBD2; V: TRBV11-2; CDR3: CASSEGLGHEQYF; DNA: TGTGCCAGCAGCGAGGGACTAGGCCACGAGCAGTACTTC
size: many; J: TRBJ2-3; D: TRBD2; V: TRBV12-3/TRBV12-4; CDR3: CASSPSGGADTQYF; DNA: TGTGCCAGCAGCCCTAGCGGGGGGGCAGATACGCAGTATTTT
size: few; J: TRBJ2-7; D: NA; V: TRBV5-1; CDR3: CASRITEQYEQYF; DNA: TGCGCCAGCAGGATAACAGAACAGTACGAGCAGTACTTC
size: few; J: TRBJ2-2; D: NA; V: TRBV11-2; CDR3: CASSSQVSWTGELFF; DNA: TGTGCCAGCAGCTCCCAAGTGTCTTGGACCGGGGAGCTGTTTTTT
size: few; J: TRBJ1-1; D: NA; V: TRBV4-1; CDR3: CASSPMGQQHAGASEAFF; DNA: TGCGCCAGCAGCCCGATGGGGCAGCAACACGCGGGGGCAAGCGAAGCTTTCTTT
size: few; J: TRBJ1-1; D: NA; V: TRBV27; CDR3: CASRAGAGTEAFF; DNA: TGTGCCAGCAGGGCCGGGGCTGGCACTGAAGCTTTCTTT
size: few; J: TRBJ2-4; D: NA; V: TRBV11-2; CDR3: CASSLTPGTVAKNIQYF; DNA: TGTGCCAGCAGTCTAACACCCGGGACTGTCGCCAAAAACATTCAGTACTTC
size: few; J: TRBJ2-1; D: TRBD2; V: TRBV5-1; CDR3: CASSRTFGGNNEQFF; DNA: TGCGCCAGCAGCCGCACCTTCGGGGGGAACAATGAGCAGTTCTTC
size: few; J: TRBJ1-4; D: TRBD1; V: TRBV29-1; CDR3: CSADREQGGDEKLFF; DNA: TGCAGCGCAGACAGGGAACAAGGTGGTGATGAAAAACTGTTTTTT
size: few; J: TRBJ2-7; D: TRBD1; V: TRBV4-1; CDR3: CASSPGQAVSYEQYF; DNA: TGCGCCAGCAGCCCCGGACAGGCCGTCTCCTACGAGCAGTACTTC
size: once; J: TRBJ2-1; D: TRBD1; V: TRBV9; CDR3: CASSVSPGTGGLGEQFF; DNA: TGTGCCAGCAGCGTGTCCCCGGGGACAGGGGGCCTGGGTGAGCAGTTCTTC
size: NA; J: TRBJ1-4; D: TRBD1; V: TRBV7-2; CDR3: CASSFTGTVAYGGKLFF; DNA: TGTGCCAGCAGCTTTACCGGGACAGTCGCCTATGGGGGAAAACTGTTTTTT
size: NA; J: TRBJ2-6; D: NA; V: TRBV2; CDR3: CASSEGNSGANVLTF; DNA: TGTGCCAGCAGTGAAGGAAACTCTGGGGCCAACGTCCTGACTTTC
size: once; J: TRBJ2-3; D: NA; V: TRBV21-1; CDR3: CASSKEGNSPWDTQYF; DNA: TGTGCCAGCAGCAAAGAAGGGAACAGCCCTTGGGATACGCAGTATTTT
size: few; J: TRBJ2-3; D: NA; V: TRBV25-1; CDR3: CASSESQITGVDTQYF; DNA: TGTGCCAGCAGTGAATCCCAAATAACAGGCGTGGATACGCAGTATTTT
size: few; J: TRBJ2-2; D: NA; V: TRBV7-8; CDR3: CASSSRVPGELFF; DNA: TGTGCCAGCAGCTCCAGAGTCCCCGGGGAGCTGTTTTTT
size: NA; J: TRBJ2-3; D: NA; V: TRBV20-1; CDR3: CSASPAGIPDTQYF; DNA: TGCAGTGCTAGTCCTGCGGGTATTCCCGATACGCAGTATTTT
size: NA; J: TRBJ1-4; D: NA; V: TRBV20-1; CDR3: CSARRGPDDSLNEKLFF; DNA: TGCAGTGCTAGAAGAGGGCCTGATGATTCGCTTAATGAAAAACTGTTTTTT
size: NA; J: TRBJ2-7; D: TRBD1; V: TRBV3-1; CDR3: CASISSWDREVYEQYF; DNA: TGTGCCAGCATTTCTAGCTGGGACAGGGAAGTCTACGAGCAGTACTTC
size: few; J: TRBJ2-2; D: NA; V: TRBV27; CDR3: CASSSSRGWSTGELFF; DNA: TGTGCCAGCAGTTCGTCCAGGGGTTGGAGCACCGGGGAGCTGTTTTTT
size: few; J: TRBJ1-6; D: TRBD1; V: TRBV20-1; CDR3: CSASGTGGSPLHF; DNA: TGCAGTGCTAGCGGGACAGGGGGGTCACCCCTCCACTTT
size: few; J: TRBJ2-7; D: NA; V: TRBV20-1; CDR3: CSARESGDSYEQYF; DNA: TGCAGTGCTAGAGAGTCAGGGGACTCCTACGAGCAGTACTTC
size: NA; J: TRBJ2-1; D: NA; V: TRBV5-1; CDR3: CASSLPGMYNEQFF; DNA: TGCGCCAGCAGCTTGCCCGGTATGTACAATGAGCAGTTCTTC
size: many; J: TRBJ2-5; D: NA; V: TRBV6-6; CDR3: CASSRDWGQETQYF; DNA: TGTGCCAGCAGTAGGGATTGGGGGCAAGAGACCCAGTACTTC
size: few; J: TRBJ1-6; D: TRBD1; V: TRBV4-1; CDR3: CASSQAGGMDSPLHF; DNA: TGCGCCAGCAGCCAAGCAGGGGGAATGGATTCACCCCTCCACTTT
size: NA; J: TRBJ1-1; D: TRBD1; V: TRBV24-1; CDR3: CAISGPRQGMNTEAFF; DNA: TGTGCCATCAGTGGTCCTCGACAGGGGATGAACACTGAAGCTTTCTTT
size: few; J: TRBJ1-6; D: TRBD1; V: TRBV7-6; CDR3: CASSLTPPDRDYNSPLHF; DNA: TGTGCCAGCAGCTTAACCCCCCCTGACAGGGACTATAATTCACCCCTCCACTTT
size: NA; J: TRBJ2-3; D: NA; V: TRBV4-1; CDR3: CASSQGTYGTDTQYF; DNA: TGCGCCAGCAGCCAAGGAACATACGGCACAGACACGCAGTATTTT
size: few; J: TRBJ1-6; D: TRBD1; V: TRBV28; CDR3: CASSTQGGFNSPLHF; DNA: TGTGCCAGCTCCACACAGGGGGGCTTTAATTCACCCCTCCACTTT
size: NA; J: TRBJ1-6; D: TRBD1; V: TRBV6-5; CDR3: CASTPRTGSSPLHF; DNA: TGTGCCAGCACCCCCAGGACAGGGAGTTCACCCCTCCACTTT
size: few; J: TRBJ2-7; D: NA; V: TRBV7-9; CDR3: CASSREGPNEQYF; DNA: TGTGCCAGCAGCCGTGAGGGGCCAAACGAGCAGTACTTC
size: NA; J: TRBJ2-5; D: NA; V: TRBV11-2; CDR3: CASSLVWGGQETQYF; DNA: TGTGCCAGCAGCTTAGTGTGGGGAGGCCAAGAGACCCAGTACTTC